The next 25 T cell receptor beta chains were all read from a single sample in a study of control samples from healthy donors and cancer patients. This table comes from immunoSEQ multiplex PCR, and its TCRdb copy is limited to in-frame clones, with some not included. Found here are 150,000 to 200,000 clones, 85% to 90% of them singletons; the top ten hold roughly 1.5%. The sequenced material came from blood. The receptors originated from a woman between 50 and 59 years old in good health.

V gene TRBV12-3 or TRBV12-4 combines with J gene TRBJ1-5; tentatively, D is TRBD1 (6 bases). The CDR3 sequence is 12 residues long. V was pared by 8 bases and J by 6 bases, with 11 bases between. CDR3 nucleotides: TGTGCCAGCCGGATGGGGGCTCAGCCCCAGCATTTT. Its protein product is CASRMGAQPQHF.

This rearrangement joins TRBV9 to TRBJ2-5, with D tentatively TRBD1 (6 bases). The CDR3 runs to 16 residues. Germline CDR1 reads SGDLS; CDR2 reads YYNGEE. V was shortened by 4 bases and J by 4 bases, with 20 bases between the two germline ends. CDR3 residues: CASSKGTTGKGETQYF. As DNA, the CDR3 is TGTGCCAGCAGCAAAGGGACGACAGGAAAAGGAGAGACCCAGTACTTC.

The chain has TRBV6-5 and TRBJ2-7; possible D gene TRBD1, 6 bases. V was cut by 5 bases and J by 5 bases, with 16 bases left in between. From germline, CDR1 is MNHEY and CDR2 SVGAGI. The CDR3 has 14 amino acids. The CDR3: CASSPQGGSHEQYF. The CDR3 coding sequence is TGTGCCAGCAGTCCCCAAGGGGGTTCCCACGAGCAGTACTTC.

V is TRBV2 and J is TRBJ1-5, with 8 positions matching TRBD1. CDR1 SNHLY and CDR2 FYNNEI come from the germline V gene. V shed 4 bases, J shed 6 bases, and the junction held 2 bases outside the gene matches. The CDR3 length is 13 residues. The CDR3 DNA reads TGTGCCAGCAGTGCAACAGGGGGTCAGCCCCAGCATTTT. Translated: CASSATGGQPQHF.

Here the CDR3 reads CAISESTAPSTDTQYF. For the CDR3, the DNA is TGTGCCATCAGTGAGTCGACAGCTCCTAGCACAGATACGCAGTATTTT. The chain joins TRBV10-3 to TRBJ2-3; D possibly corresponds to TRBD1 (5 bases). This CDR3 has 16 amino acids. Trimming stripped 0 bases from V and 0 bases from J, with 10 bases between. Germline CDR1 and CDR2: ENHRY and SYGVKD.

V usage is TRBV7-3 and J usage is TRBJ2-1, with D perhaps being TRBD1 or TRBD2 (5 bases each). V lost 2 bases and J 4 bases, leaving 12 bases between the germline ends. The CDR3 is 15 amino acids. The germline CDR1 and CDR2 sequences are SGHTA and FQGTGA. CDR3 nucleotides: TGTGCCAGCAGCTTATCGAGGGGCTCTTACAATGAGCAGTTCTTC. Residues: CASSLSRGSYNEQFF.

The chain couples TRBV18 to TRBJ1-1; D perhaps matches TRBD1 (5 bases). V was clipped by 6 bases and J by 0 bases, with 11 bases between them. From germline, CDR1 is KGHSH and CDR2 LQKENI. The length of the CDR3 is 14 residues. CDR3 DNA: TGTGCCAGCTCTTTCAGGGCCATGAACACTGAAGCTTTCTTT. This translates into CASSFRAMNTEAFF.

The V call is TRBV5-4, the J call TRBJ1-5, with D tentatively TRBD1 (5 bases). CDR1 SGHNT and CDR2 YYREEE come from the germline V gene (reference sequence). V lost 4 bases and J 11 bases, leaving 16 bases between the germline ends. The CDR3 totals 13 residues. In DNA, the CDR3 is TGTGCCAGCAGCCAGGGACCCATTATGGCCCAGCATTTT. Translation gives CASSQGPIMAQHF. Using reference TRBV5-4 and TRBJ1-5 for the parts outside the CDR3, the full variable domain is ETGVTQSPTHLIKTRGQQVTLRCSSQSGHNTVSWYQQALGQGPQFIFQYYREEENGRGNFPPRFSGLQFPNYSSELNVNALELDDSALYLCASSQGPIMAQHFGDGTRLSIL.

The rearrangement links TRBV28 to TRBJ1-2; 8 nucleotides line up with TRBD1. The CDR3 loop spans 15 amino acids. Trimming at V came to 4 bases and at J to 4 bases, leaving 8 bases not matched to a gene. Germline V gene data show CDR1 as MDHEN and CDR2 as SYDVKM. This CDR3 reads CASSSGGQGGYGYTF. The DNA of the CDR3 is TGTGCCAGCAGTTCAGGTGGACAGGGTGGCTATGGCTACACCTTC.

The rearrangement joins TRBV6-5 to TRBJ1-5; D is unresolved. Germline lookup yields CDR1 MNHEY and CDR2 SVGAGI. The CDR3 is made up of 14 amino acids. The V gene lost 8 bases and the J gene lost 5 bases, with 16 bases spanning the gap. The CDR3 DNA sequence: TGTGCCAGCCATAACAGCCCTCGGGATCAGCCCCAGCATTTT. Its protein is CASHNSPRDQPQHF.

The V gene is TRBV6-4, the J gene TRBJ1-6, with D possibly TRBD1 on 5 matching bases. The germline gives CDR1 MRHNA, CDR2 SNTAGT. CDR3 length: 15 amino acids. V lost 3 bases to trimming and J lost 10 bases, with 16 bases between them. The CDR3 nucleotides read TGTGCCAGCAGTGATATGGCAGGGTTGAAATCACCCCTCCACTTT. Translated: CASSDMAGLKSPLHF.

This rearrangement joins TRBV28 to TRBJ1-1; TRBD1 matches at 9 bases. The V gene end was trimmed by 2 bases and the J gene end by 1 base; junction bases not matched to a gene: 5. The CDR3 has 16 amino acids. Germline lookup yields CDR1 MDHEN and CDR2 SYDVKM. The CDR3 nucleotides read TGTGCCAGCAGTTTAGCAACAGGGGGCACGAACACTGAAGCTTTCTTT. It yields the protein CASSLATGGTNTEAFF.

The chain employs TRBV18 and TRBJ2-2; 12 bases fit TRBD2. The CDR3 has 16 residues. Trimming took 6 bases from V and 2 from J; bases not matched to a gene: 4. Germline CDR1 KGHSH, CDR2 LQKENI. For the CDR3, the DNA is TGTGCCAGCTCCCCCGGACTAGCGGGAAACACCGGGGAGCTGTTTTTT. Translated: CASSPGLAGNTGELFF.

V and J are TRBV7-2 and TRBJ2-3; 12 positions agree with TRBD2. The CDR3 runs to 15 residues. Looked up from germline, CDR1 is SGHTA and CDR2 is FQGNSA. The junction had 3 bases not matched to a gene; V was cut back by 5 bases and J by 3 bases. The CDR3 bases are TGTGCCAGCAGCAGCGGACTAGCGGGAACAGATACGCAGTATTTT. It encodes CASSSGLAGTDTQYF.

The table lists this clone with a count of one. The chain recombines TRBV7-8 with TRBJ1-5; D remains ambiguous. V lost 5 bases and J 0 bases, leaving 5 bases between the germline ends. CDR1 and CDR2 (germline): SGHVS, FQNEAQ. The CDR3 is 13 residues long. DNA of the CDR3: TGTGCCAGCAGCGCGGCTAGCAATCAGCCCCAGCATTTT. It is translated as CASSAASNQPQHF.

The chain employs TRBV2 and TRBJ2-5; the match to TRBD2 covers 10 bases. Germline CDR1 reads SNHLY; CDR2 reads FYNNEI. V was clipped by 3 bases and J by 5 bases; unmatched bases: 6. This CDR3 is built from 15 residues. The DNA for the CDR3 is TGTGCCAGCAGTGAGATAGCGGGAGGCGGGGAGACCCAGTACTTC. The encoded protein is CASSEIAGGGETQYF.

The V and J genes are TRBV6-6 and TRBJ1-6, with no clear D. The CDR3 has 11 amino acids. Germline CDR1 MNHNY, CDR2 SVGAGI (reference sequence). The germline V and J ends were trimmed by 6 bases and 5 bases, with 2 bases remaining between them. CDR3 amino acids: CASSHNSPLHF. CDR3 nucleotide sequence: TGTGCCAGCAGCCATAATTCACCCCTCCACTTT.

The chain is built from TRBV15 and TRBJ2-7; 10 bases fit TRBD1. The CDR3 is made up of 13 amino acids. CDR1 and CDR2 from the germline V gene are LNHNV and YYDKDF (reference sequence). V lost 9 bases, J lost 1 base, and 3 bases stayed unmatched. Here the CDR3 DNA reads TGTGCCACTGGACAGGGGGGGTCCTACGAGCAGTACTTC. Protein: CATGQGGSYEQYF.

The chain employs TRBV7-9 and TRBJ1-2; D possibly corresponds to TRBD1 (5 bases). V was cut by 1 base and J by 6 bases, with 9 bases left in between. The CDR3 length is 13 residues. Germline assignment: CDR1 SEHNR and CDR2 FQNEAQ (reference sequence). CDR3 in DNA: TGTGCCAGCAGCTTAGGGAAGGGGCATGGCTACACCTTC. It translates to CASSLGKGHGYTF.

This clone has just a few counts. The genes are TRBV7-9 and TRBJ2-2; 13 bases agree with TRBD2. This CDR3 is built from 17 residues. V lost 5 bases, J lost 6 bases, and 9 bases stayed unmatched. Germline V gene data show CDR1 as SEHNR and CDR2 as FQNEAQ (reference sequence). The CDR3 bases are TGTGCCAGCAGCCCAGGGGGACTAGCGGGATCGGCCGGGGAGCTGTTTTTT. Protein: CASSPGGLAGSAGELFF.

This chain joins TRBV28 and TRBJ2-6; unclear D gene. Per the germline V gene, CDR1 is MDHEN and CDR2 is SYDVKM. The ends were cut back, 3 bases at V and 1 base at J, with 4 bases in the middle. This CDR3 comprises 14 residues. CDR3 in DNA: TGTGCCAGCAGTTTGGGTTCTGGGGCCAACGTCCTGACTTTC. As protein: CASSLGSGANVLTF. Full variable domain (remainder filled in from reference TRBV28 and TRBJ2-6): DVKVTQSSRYLVKRTGEKVFLECVQDMDHENMFWYRQDPGLGLRLIYFSYDVKMKEKGDIPEGYSVSREKKERFSLILESASTNQTSMYLCASSLGSGANVLTFGAGSRLTVL.

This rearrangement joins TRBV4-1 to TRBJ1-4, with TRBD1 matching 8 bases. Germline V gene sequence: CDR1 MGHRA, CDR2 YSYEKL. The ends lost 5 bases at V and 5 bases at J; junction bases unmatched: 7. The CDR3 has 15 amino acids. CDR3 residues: CASSSPDRENEKLFF. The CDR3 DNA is TGCGCCAGCAGCTCCCCGGACAGGGAGAATGAAAAACTGTTTTTT.

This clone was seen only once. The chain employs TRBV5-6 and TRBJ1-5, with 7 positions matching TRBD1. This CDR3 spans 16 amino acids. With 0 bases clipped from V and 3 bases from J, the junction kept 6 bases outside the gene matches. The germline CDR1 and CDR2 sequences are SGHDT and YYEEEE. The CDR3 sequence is CASSLGRQGANQPQHF. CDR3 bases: TGTGCCAGCAGCTTGGGGCGACAGGGCGCCAATCAGCCCCAGCATTTT.

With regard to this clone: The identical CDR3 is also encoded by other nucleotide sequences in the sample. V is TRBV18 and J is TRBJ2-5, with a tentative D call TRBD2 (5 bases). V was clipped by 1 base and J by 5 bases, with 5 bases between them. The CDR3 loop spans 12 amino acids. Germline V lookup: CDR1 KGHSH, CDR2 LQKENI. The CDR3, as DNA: TGTGCCAGCTCACCACGGGAGGAGACCCAGTACTTC. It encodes CASSPREETQYF. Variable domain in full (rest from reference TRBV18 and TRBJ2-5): NAGVMQNPRHLVRRRGQEARLRCSPMKGHSHVYWYRQLPEEGLKFMVYLQKENIIDESGMPKERFSAEFPKEGPSILRIQQVVRGDSAAYFCASSPREETQYFGPGTRLLVL.

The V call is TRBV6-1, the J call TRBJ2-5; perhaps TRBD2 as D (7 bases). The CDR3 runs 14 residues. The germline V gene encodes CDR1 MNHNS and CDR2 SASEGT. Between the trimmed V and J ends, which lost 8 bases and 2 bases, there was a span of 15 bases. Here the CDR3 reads CASAVGGAQETQYF. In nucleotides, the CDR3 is TGTGCCAGCGCGGTTGGGGGGGCGCAAGAGACCCAGTACTTC.